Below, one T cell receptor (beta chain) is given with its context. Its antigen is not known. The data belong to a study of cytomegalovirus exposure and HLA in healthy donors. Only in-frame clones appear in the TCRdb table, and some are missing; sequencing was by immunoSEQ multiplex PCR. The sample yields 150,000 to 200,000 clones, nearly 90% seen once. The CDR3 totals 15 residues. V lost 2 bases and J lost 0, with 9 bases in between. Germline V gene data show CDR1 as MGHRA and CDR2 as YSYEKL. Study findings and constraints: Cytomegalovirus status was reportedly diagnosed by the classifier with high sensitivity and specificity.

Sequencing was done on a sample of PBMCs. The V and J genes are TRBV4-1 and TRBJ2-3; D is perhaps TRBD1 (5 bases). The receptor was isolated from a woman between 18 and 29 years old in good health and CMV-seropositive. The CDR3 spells CASSQRGPSTDTQYF. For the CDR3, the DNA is TGCGCCAGCAGCCAAAGGGGCCCTAGCACAGATACGCAGTATTTT.